In this sample, the clone carrying this TCR beta chain turned up a few times. V shed 6 bases and J shed 5 bases, with 14 bases lying between them. CDR1 and CDR2 (germline): SGHRS, YFSETQ. This CDR3 contains 14 residues. This entry comes from a study of blood T cell repertoires in COVID-19. Sequencing was performed with immunoSEQ multiplex PCR; in TCRdb, only in-frame clones are kept and a portion is missing. The sample comprises roughly 47,000 clones, about 87% of which are singletons, and roughly 7.4% rests with the top ten. Source material: peripheral blood. The rearrangement joins TRBV5-1 to TRBJ1-4; maybe TRBD1 (5 bases). The clonotype comes from a man between 50 and 59 years old with acute or convalescent COVID-19. The CDR3 reads CASTLGGVNEKLFF. The CDR3 bases are TGCGCCAGCACCCTGGGGGGGGTGAATGAAAAACTGTTTTTT.